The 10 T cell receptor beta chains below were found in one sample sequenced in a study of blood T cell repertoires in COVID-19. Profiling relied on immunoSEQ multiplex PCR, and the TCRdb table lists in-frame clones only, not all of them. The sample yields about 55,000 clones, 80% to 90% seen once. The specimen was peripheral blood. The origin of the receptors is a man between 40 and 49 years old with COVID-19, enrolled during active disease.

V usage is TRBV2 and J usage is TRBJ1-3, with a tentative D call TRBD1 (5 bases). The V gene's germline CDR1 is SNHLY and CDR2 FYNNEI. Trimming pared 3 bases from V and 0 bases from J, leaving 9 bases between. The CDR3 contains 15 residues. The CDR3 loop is CASSERGYSGNTIYF. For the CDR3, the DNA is TGTGCCAGCAGTGAGCGGGGGTACTCTGGAAACACCATATATTTT.

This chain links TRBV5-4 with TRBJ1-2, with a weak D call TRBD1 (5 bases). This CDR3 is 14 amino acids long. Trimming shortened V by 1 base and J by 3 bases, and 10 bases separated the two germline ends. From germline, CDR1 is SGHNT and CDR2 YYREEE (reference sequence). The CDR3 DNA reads TGTGCCAGCAGCTTGCCCAGGGCGGACTATGGCTACACCTTC. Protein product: CASSLPRADYGYTF.

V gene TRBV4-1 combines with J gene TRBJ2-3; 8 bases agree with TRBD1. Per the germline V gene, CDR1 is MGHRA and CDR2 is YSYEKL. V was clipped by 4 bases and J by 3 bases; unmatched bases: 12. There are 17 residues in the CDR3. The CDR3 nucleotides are TGCGCCAGCAGCCTCGGCCCCAGGGGGCGAGGTACAGATACGCAGTATTTT. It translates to CASSLGPRGRGTDTQYF.

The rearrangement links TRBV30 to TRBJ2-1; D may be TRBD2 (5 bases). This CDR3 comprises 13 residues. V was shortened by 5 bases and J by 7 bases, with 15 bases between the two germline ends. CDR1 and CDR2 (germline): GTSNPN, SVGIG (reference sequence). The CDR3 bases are TGTGCCTGGGGGTTTAGCGAGGTTAATGAGCAGTTCTTC. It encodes CAWGFSEVNEQFF.

DNA of the CDR3: TGCGCCAGCAGAAGCGGACAGGGCTATGGCTACACCTTC. This sequence encodes CASRSGQGYGYTF. The V call is TRBV5-1, the J call TRBJ1-2; 8 bases map to TRBD1. From germline, CDR1 is SGHRS and CDR2 YFSETQ. The CDR3 loop spans 13 amino acids. The V and J ends lost 5 bases and 4 bases, in that order; junction bases with no gene match: 4.

For the CDR3, the DNA is TGTGCCAGCGGAAGACAGGGGATCGGCACCGGGGAGCTGTTTTTT. Translation: CASGRQGIGTGELFF. The chain carries TRBV19 and TRBJ2-2; 8 positions match TRBD1. From germline, CDR1 is LNHDA and CDR2 SQIVND (reference sequence). V was pared by 9 bases and J by 4 bases, with 10 bases of the junction left unmatched. The CDR3 spans 15 residues.

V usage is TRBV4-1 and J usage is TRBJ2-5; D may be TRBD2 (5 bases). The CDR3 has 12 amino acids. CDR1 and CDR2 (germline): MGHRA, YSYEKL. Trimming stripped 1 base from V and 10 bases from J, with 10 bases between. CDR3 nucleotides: TGCGCCAGCAGCCAAGGGACGGGGAGCCAGTACTTC. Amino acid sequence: CASSQGTGSQYF.

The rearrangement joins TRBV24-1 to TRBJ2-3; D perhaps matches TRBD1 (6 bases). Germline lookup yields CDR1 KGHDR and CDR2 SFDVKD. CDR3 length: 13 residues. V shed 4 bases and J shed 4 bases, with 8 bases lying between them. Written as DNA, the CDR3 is TGTGCCACCAGTGAAACAGGGTCAGATACGCAGTATTTT. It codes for CATSETGSDTQYF.

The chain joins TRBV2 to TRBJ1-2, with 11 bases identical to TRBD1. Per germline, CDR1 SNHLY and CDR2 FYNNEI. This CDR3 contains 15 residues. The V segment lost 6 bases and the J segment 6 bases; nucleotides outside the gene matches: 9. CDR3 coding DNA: TGTGCCAGCAGCCCGCGGGGACAGGGGGGAGATGGCTACACCTTC. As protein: CASSPRGQGGDGYTF.

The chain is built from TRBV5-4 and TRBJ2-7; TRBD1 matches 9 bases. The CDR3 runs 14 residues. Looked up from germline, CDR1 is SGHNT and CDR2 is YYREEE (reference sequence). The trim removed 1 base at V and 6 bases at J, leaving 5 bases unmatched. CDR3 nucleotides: TGTGCCAGCAGCTTGATCATGACAGGGGGCGAGCAGTACTTC. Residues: CASSLIMTGGEQYF.